This TCR beta chain comes out of a study of metastatic and nonmetastatic thyroid tumors. About the research overall: Comparative analysis of repertoires was undertaken across blood and tumor or nodule tissue obtained from malignant and benign thyroid patients. Findings of the study overall: Compared with benign nodules, malignant thyroid tumors were reported to have significantly higher TCR beta diversity in both blood and tumor.

There were no patients who had received any treatment before thyroid surgery. This CDR3 is built from 13 residues. Looked up from germline, CDR1 is SGHDT and CDR2 is YYEEEE. Trimming left V 4 bases short and J 5 bases short, with 11 bases between. Source study methods: In papillary thyroid cancer, a distant-metastasis classifier was built using CDR3 differences across clinicopathological groups. TCRdb reanalyzed the PCR reads via MiXCR. The V and J calls were determined by TCRdb, not by the authors. The table includes tens of thousands of clones, roughly 15% detected once. This clone was seen more than once but under ten times. Antigen specificity is unknown.

The source material was blood. The chain combines TRBV5-6 with TRBJ2-3; D uncertain. This clonotype originated in a female donor with papillary thyroid cancer or a benign thyroid nodule (not recorded which). Some clones in this sample may be carry-over from other donors' samples. The CDR3 coding sequence is TGTGCCAGCAGCGCCCCGGTCGGAGATACGCAGTATTTT. It specifies CASSAPVGDTQYF.